This is a list of T cell receptor beta chains from one sample in a study of T cells in Graves' hyperthyroidism and ophthalmopathy. TCRdb re-derived calls from the multiplex PCR reads in MiXCR, one entry per CDR3 protein. In the table there are about 350,000 distinct CDR3 sequences, about a sixth of which are singletons. The sample comprised blood. These receptors came from a woman aged 40 to 49 with Graves' ophthalmopathy. CDR3s include the opening cysteine and the closing phenylalanine or tryptophan. D genes are given only for firm matches. Only some rows state a clone size, as once, few, many or a class for expanded clones.

v_gene,abundance,j_gene,d_gene,len,CDR3nt,CDR3aa
TRBV11-2,.,TRBJ1-2,.,17,TGTGCCAGCAGCTTAGAAGACAGTGGTGGGATAAACTATGGCTACACCTTC,CASSLEDSGGINYGYTF
TRBV30,many,TRBJ2-2,.,13,TGTGCCTGGAGTGTTTCAGGGTACGGGGAGCTGTTTTTT,CAWSVSGYGELFF
TRBV4-3,few,TRBJ2-7,TRBD1,15,TGCGCCAGCAGCCCGGAGAGGACAGGGAACTACGAGCAGTACTTC,CASSPERTGNYEQYF
TRBV12-3/TRBV12-4,many,TRBJ2-2,TRBD2,18,TGTGCCAGCAGTCCCCGTAGCGGGATGATTTTTCGCACCGGGGAGCTGTTTTTT,CASSPRSGMIFRTGELFF
TRBV29-1,many,TRBJ2-7,.,11,TGCAGCGTTAGAGAAACCTACGAGCAGTACTTC,CSVRETYEQYF
TRBV20-1,many,TRBJ1-1,.,15,TGCAGTGCTCCTCCTTCGAGGCGGGCGAACACTGAAGCTTTCTTT,CSAPPSRRANTEAFF
TRBV2,many,TRBJ2-2,.,15,TGTGCCAGCAGTGTTCGCCGCGTGAATACCGGGGAGCTGTTTTTT,CASSVRRVNTGELFF
TRBV5-6,.,TRBJ1-2,.,14,TGTGCCAGCAGCTTGGCCGCTGGGGCAGAAGGCTACACCTTC,CASSLAAGAEGYTF
TRBV7-3,.,TRBJ1-1,.,13,TGTGCCAGCAACCTAGGGTACAACACTGAAGCTTTCTTT,CASNLGYNTEAFF
TRBV29-1,many,TRBJ1-1,TRBD1,14,TGCAGCGTTGCAATCGGACAGGCGAACACTGAAGCTTTCTTT,CSVAIGQANTEAFF
TRBV12-3/TRBV12-4,many,TRBJ1-1,.,14,TGTGCCAGCAGCCAGGGACTGGGGAGCACTGAAGCTTTCTTT,CASSQGLGSTEAFF
TRBV27,many,TRBJ2-7,TRBD2,14,TGTGCCAGCAGTTCGGGACTAGCGGGCAACGAGCAGTACTTC,CASSSGLAGNEQYF
TRBV20-1,many,TRBJ2-7,.,10,TGCAGTGCTAGATACGGCGAGCAGTACTTC,CSARYGEQYF
TRBV7-2,many,TRBJ2-2,TRBD2,16,TGTGCCAGCAGCTTAGGCGCGGGAGGGGGCACCGGGGAGCTGTTTTTT,CASSLGAGGGTGELFF
TRBV28,.,TRBJ2-7,.,14,TGTGCCAGCAATAGGCCGCCCCCGTTCTACGAGCAGTACTTC,CASNRPPPFYEQYF
TRBV7-2,.,TRBJ1-3,TRBD1,15,TGTGCCAGCAGCCCGTGGACAGGGGCAGGAAACACCATATATTTT,CASSPWTGAGNTIYF
TRBV20-1,many,TRBJ1-6,.,16,TGCAGTGCTAGAAGTACTGGGACCGATAAGAATTCACCCCTCCACTTT,CSARSTGTDKNSPLHF
TRBV20-1,many,TRBJ2-2,.,14,TGCAGTGCCGACAGCTCGAGGAACACCGGGGAGCTGTTTTTT,CSADSSRNTGELFF
TRBV5-1,many,TRBJ2-6,.,17,TGCGCCAGCAGCTTGGCCCCCGACCATTCTGGGGCCAACGTCCTGACTTTC,CASSLAPDHSGANVLTF
TRBV6-1,many,TRBJ2-5,TRBD2,16,TGTGCCAGCAGGGACCTCTCTAGCGGGAGGGGGGAGACCCAGTACTTC,CASRDLSSGRGETQYF
TRBV12-3/TRBV12-4,few,TRBJ1-2,.,13,TGTGCCAGCACCGTGGGGTTCGGGTATGGCTACACCTTC,CASTVGFGYGYTF
TRBV6-2/TRBV6-3,many,TRBJ1-2,TRBD1,13,TGTGCCAGCACCCAGACAGGGGTGTATGGCTACACCTTC,CASTQTGVYGYTF
TRBV28,.,TRBJ2-5,.,16,TGTGCCAGCAGTTACGGCGTTCGAACAGGGTCCGAGACCCAGTACTTC,CASSYGVRTGSETQYF
TRBV12-3/TRBV12-4,.,TRBJ1-2,.,13,TGTGCCAGCAGCCCCCAGGGAGGGAATGGCTACACCTTC,CASSPQGGNGYTF
TRBV9,many,TRBJ2-5,TRBD1,14,TGTGCCAGCGGACAGGCGCATAGCCAAGAGACCCAGTACTTC,CASGQAHSQETQYF
TRBV4-3,.,TRBJ2-2,.,17,TGCGCCAGCAGCCAAGGACAGGTAGTTTGGAGCACCGGGGAGCTGTTTTTT,CASSQGQVVWSTGELFF
TRBV10-3,many,TRBJ2-7,.,12,TGTGCCATCAGTGATAAGGGTTACGAGCAGTACTTC,CAISDKGYEQYF
TRBV30,many,TRBJ1-2,TRBD1,13,TGTGCCTGTGGGACAGGGAAATCTAATGGCTACACCTTC,CACGTGKSNGYTF
TRBV6-1,.,TRBJ1-5,.,14,TGTGCCATTAGCCCGGGGGGGGTGAATCAGCCCCAGCATTTT,CAISPGGVNQPQHF
TRBV2,many,TRBJ1-2,.,12,TGTGCCAGCAGTGAAACAGGGACCGGCTACACCTTC,CASSETGTGYTF
TRBV24-1,.,TRBJ2-7,TRBD1,15,TGTGCCACCAGTGTCCGGACAGGGAGTACCTACGAGCAGTACTTC,CATSVRTGSTYEQYF
TRBV12-3/TRBV12-4,.,TRBJ1-5,TRBD1,13,TGTGCCAGCAGAACACAGGGGGGCCAGCCCCAGCATTTT,CASRTQGGQPQHF
TRBV7-9,few,TRBJ1-2,.,15,TGTGCCAGCAGCCGGGATACCGCCAGGGTGGATGGCTACACCTTC,CASSRDTARVDGYTF
TRBV18,many,TRBJ1-1,.,12,TGTGCCAGCTCAAGGACAGACACTGAAGCTTTCTTT,CASSRTDTEAFF
TRBV2,.,TRBJ1-2,.,13,TGTGCCAGCAGACGAAACAGGGAGCATGGCTACACCTTC,CASRRNREHGYTF
TRBV6-2/TRBV6-3,few,TRBJ1-1,.,15,TGTGCCAGCAGTGGAACGGGACGGACGAACACTGAAGCTTTCTTT,CASSGTGRTNTEAFF
TRBV27,many,TRBJ2-7,TRBD1,14,TGTGCCAGCAGGGAAGACAGGGGAGCCTACGAGCAGTACTTC,CASREDRGAYEQYF
TRBV29-1,many,TRBJ2-2,TRBD2,17,TGCAGCGTTGGGGTTTGGGCGGGAGGGCCAGTTTCCGGGGAGCTGTTTTTT,CSVGVWAGGPVSGELFF
TRBV12-3/TRBV12-4,.,TRBJ2-6,.,16,TGTGCCAGCAGTTCACGGGGGTTGCGGGGGGCCAACGTCCTGACTTTC,CASSSRGLRGANVLTF
TRBV24-1,many,TRBJ1-5,.,14,TGTGCCACCGGAGGACAGTGGAGCAATCAGCCCCAGCATTTT,CATGGQWSNQPQHF
TRBV12-3/TRBV12-4,.,TRBJ2-5,TRBD2,15,TGTGCCAGCAGTTTCGGGACTAGCGGGGTGGGGACCCAGTACTTC,CASSFGTSGVGTQYF
TRBV6-1,many,TRBJ1-1,.,14,TGTGCCAGCTCCCAGACAGGACCTAACACTGAAGCTTTCTTT,CASSQTGPNTEAFF
TRBV11-2,.,TRBJ1-1,TRBD1,17,TGTGCCAGCAGCTCGGGGACAGGGGGCTTTAGGAACACTGAAGCTTTCTTT,CASSSGTGGFRNTEAFF
TRBV29-1,many,TRBJ1-5,.,13,TGCAGCGTTGCAGGGGCCTTCAATCAGCCCCAGCATTTT,CSVAGAFNQPQHF
TRBV7-9,many,TRBJ2-7,TRBD1,16,TGTGCCAGCAGCTTCCTGGACAGGAAGAACTCCTACGAGCAGTACTTC,CASSFLDRKNSYEQYF
TRBV20-1,few,TRBJ1-5,.,12,TGCAGTGCCGAGCCAGGGCGTTCTTCCCAGCATTTT,CSAEPGRSSQHF
TRBV6-2/TRBV6-3,many,TRBJ2-5,.,13,TGTGCCAGCAGTTGGTGGGGCCAGGAGACCCAGTACTTC,CASSWWGQETQYF
TRBV6-1,many,TRBJ2-7,TRBD2,16,TGTGCCAGCAGTCGACCACTAGCGGGAGATTTCCACGAGCAGTACTTC,CASSRPLAGDFHEQYF
TRBV28,many,TRBJ1-5,.,14,TGTGCCAGCCAGGTTGAGGGAGGCGATCAGCCCCAGCATTTT,CASQVEGGDQPQHF
TRBV12-3/TRBV12-4,many,TRBJ2-4,.,15,TGTGCCAGCAGAGGGTTTGGGGGGTCCAAAAACATTCAGTACTTC,CASRGFGGSKNIQYF
TRBV6-1,many,TRBJ2-7,.,15,TGTGCCAGCAGCCCGGGACTGAGTGACTCCTACGAGCAGTACTTC,CASSPGLSDSYEQYF